The T cell receptor beta chain described here comes from a study of blood T cell repertoires in COVID-19. Germline V gives CDR1 MNHEY, CDR2 SVGAGI. The CDR3 is 15 residues long. V was pared by 6 bases and J by 0 bases, with 12 bases between. Original methodology: Reference gene primer amplification gave estimated nucleated cell counts. Produced via immunoSEQ multiplex PCR; TCRdb's table is partial and in-frame only. The DNA was the basis for D and trimming; V, J and clone size are from that table. The repertoire holds some 240,000 clones, with roughly 79% as singletons. The Seattle site enrolled patients during active infection and followed them longitudinally. This clone showed up just once.

The TCR comes from an elderly woman with COVID-19, enrolled during active disease. The chain uses TRBV6-5 and TRBJ2-1, with D possibly matching TRBD2 (5 bases). Material for sequencing was peripheral blood. The CDR3 bases are TGTGCCAGCAGCCCGGGGTCCCCCTCCTACAATGAGCAGTTCTTC. Its translation: CASSPGSPSYNEQFF.